The entry below describes one T cell receptor (beta chain). What it binds is unknown. Source study methods: As immunoSEQ supplied junction-only sequences (without quality scores), filtering differed. Assay: immunoSEQ multiplex PCR; the TCRdb copy retains only in-frame clones and omits some. Clonal size and the V and J genes are those of that table, whereas D and trimming came from the DNA. The profile shows 1 million to 1.2 million clones, around three quarters of them singletons. The sample belongs to a study of shared clonotypes between healthy human individuals. Findings and limits, study-wide: Clonotype sharing across several donors was observed for around 5% of naive CD4 clonotypes. Sorted-subset sequencing was shown by rarefaction to be incomplete despite large depth.

The donors, all of them Caucasian adults, lived in Nashville, Tennessee. This receptor was obtained from a man younger than 30 in good health. Some clones in this sample may be carry-over from other donors' samples. The sample comprised memory CD4+ T cells from PBMCs. The subset was: CD45RA-negative fraction.

CDR3 DNA sequence: TGTGCCAGCAGCTTATTAGGACTCCAGGGCTACACCTTC. Its protein product is CASSLLGLQGYTF. The rearrangement uses TRBV7-2 and TRBJ1-2; no clear D gene. V was clipped by 2 bases and J by 8 bases, with 12 bases between them. Germline V gene lookup returns CDR1 SGHTA and CDR2 FQGNSA. This CDR3 is 13 amino acids long.